Listed below are T cell receptor beta chains from one sample, sequenced in a study of Graves' ophthalmopathy and Graves' hyperthyroidism. TCRdb recomputed calls from the multiplex PCR reads with MiXCR, one row per CDR3 protein. The repertoire consists of about 380,000 distinct CDR3 sequences, with approximately 15% occurring once and the leading ten covering 5.5% to 7%. Input material: peripheral blood. These TCRs come from a woman aged 18-30 years with stable Graves' hyperthyroidism. The CDR3 runs from the conserved cysteine through the conserved F or W. Expanded clones are given a class, and other clones once, few, many or no size at all.

J	V	size	CDR3
TRBJ2-7	TRBV7-2	many	CASSSSFYEQYF
TRBJ2-7	TRBV7-2	many	CASSTTGPPGEQYF
TRBJ2-5	TRBV7-7	many	CASSQGVGGQETQYF
TRBJ1-5	TRBV28	few	CASSFVTTNQPQHF
TRBJ1-2	TRBV27	many	CASSSTFSGQDIYGYTF
TRBJ2-6	TRBV20-1	many	CSATTGQGASGANVLTF
TRBJ2-7	TRBV11-2	many	CASSLEGLAVRSYEQYF
TRBJ1-2	TRBV12-3/TRBV12-4	many	CASSPDGLSGGYTF
TRBJ1-2	TRBV15	-	CATGRDKRQGGDGYTF
TRBJ2-6	TRBV29-1	many	CSVAASGANVLTF
TRBJ1-5	TRBV19	many	CASSPRDQPQHF
TRBJ2-2	TRBV29-1	many	CSVRGENTGELFF
TRBJ2-5	TRBV2	few	CASSVEYQETRYF
TRBJ1-1	TRBV19	many	CASSTRSATEAFF
TRBJ2-7	TRBV20-1	many	CSARVPASYEQYF
TRBJ1-2	TRBV20-1	many	CSAREGTGVGYGYTF
TRBJ2-7	TRBV18	few	CASSPPASGAYEQYF
TRBJ1-6	TRBV7-9	many	CASSLEQGSPLHF
TRBJ2-7	TRBV6-2/TRBV6-3	many	CASSTTGQRYEQYF
TRBJ2-5	TRBV6-1	few	CASTTGQGWETQYF